These T cell receptor beta chains were read from a single sample in a study of T-cell reconstitution after alpha-beta-depleted transplantation in children. TCRdb reanalysed the PCR reads using MiXCR and keeps one entry per CDR3 protein. Of hundreds of thousands of distinct CDR3 sequences listed, about an eighth are singletons. Here the sequenced sample was PBMCs, taken before TCRalphabeta/CD19-depleted stem cell transplant. All receptors come from a girl aged 2-10 years with congenital amegakaryocytic thrombocytopenia, due to receive a stem cell transplant. CDR3s leave out the opening cysteine and the closing phenylalanine or tryptophan. Each record gives: V gene, D gene, CDR3 protein. D genes are given only for firm matches.

TRBV7-2	TRBD1	ASSLARGTANEQY
TRBV29-1	-	SVYGGITDTQY
TRBV15	-	ATSRVQGSGTDTQY
TRBV29-1	TRBD2	SVVLTGGETQY
TRBV20-1	-	SASGTAGAGELF
TRBV5-1	TRBD1	ASSGAGQGTDTQY
TRBV20-1	-	SAREDLRAPRGYNEQF
TRBV18	-	ASSQKTLVKNTEAF
TRBV27	-	ASRHYWWYEQY
TRBV5-1	TRBD1	ASSTTLGTGNTEAF
TRBV20-1	TRBD2	SAPAPSGSRLMTDTQY
TRBV29-1	-	SFGQAYGYT
TRBV12-3/TRBV12-4	-	ASGGGWGLLNQPQH
TRBV5-1	-	ASRTGDLETGELF
TRBV20-1	TRBD2	SARDGESGRLNNEQF
TRBV29-1	-	SVVRDSGNTIY
TRBV29-1	-	SVVDGLVNTQY
TRBV29-1	TRBD2	SVEDGLWGLAGNNEQF
TRBV20-1	-	SARDSRGNYEQY
TRBV5-1	-	ASSLSYRGVGTDTQY
TRBV20-1	TRBD2	SARLLAGDGANVLT
TRBV11-1	TRBD2	ASSTSEDEQY
TRBV7-8	-	ASSLHVQPQH
TRBV27	-	ASSSYGGNEQF
TRBV12-3/TRBV12-4	-	ASSLGDEQL
TRBV28	-	ASSLLVLRSNQPQH
TRBV12-3/TRBV12-4	-	ASSLHRDGGYT
TRBV20-1	-	SAVGSPTDTQY
TRBV12-3/TRBV12-4	TRBD1	ASSFSGTGLAQY
TRBV7-2	-	ASSLLGRGVDGYT
TRBV7-6	TRBD2	ASSSRLAGGYEQY
TRBV12-3/TRBV12-4	TRBD1	ASSYLNRGGNEQF
TRBV20-1	TRBD2	SAESGSGTDTQY
TRBV15	TRBD1	ATSREGQGTQY
TRBV30	TRBD2	AWITSGETQY
TRBV4-2	-	ASSLRGPGTDTDTQY
TRBV15	-	ATGHEGVNEKLF
TRBV28	TRBD2	ASSAPGLAGEQF
TRBV12-3/TRBV12-4	TRBD2	ASAVTGLEPNEQF
TRBV20-1	-	SVTDRAPRGYT
TRBV14	TRBD1	ASSQETGTGIIRGTYEQY
TRBV7-8	-	ASSLERPFSGNTIY
TRBV7-2	-	ASSLLWVGELF
TRBV6-5	-	ASSYIGGNNSPLH
TRBV12-3/TRBV12-4	-	ASSLWGAGQSTDTQY
TRBV3-1	-	ASSQGQGGTQY
TRBV5-1	-	ASSFSRGRYEQY
TRBV20-1	TRBD1	SAREGGSTDTQY
TRBV12-3/TRBV12-4	-	ASSLQLGVYEQY
TRBV5-1	-	ASSFRLDGELF
TRBV29-1	-	SVGYEGIVTEAF
TRBV5-1	-	ASRVSRPRGYNEQF
TRBV15	-	ATSRDGRGTDTQY